This T cell receptor (beta chain) appears in the sequencing data of a study of tumor-infiltrating lymphocytes in localized non-small cell lung cancer. Study-wide background: Resected tumor was paired with non-adjacent uninvolved lung from the same patient. Study-level points and caveats: Different pieces of the same tissue went to different assays, confounding technical variation with intratumor heterogeneity. Higher tumor T cell infiltration than in uninvolved lung was supported by TCRbeta sequencing. No T-cell fraction difference was seen between IM1 and IM2 tumors.

Germline V CDR1 and CDR2: SGHAT, FQNNGV. V lost 5 bases and J 4 bases, leaving 8 bases between the germline ends. The CDR3 extends over 12 amino acids. The table came from immunoSEQ multiplex PCR; TCRdb's copy has only in-frame clones and leaves some out. The sample lists some 8,400 clones, 60% to 80% occurring once. A note on this clone: Its antigen is not identified.

The sample consisted of uninvolved lung tissue not adjacent to the tumor. This rearrangement joins TRBV11-2 to TRBJ1-1; no firm D call. This TCR was sampled from a human donor with non-small cell lung cancer. CDR3: CASSLGLTEAFF. CDR3 nucleotide sequence: TGTGCCAGCAGCCTCGGACTCACTGAAGCTTTCTTT.